The next 7 T cell receptor beta chains were all read from a single sample in a study of shared clonotypes between healthy human individuals. Naive CD8 cells were CD45RO-negative, positively selected for CCR7, excluding terminally differentiated effector memory CD45RA+ cells. Sequencing was performed with immunoSEQ multiplex PCR; in TCRdb, only in-frame clones are kept and a portion is missing. The sample holds about 2 million clones, roughly 94% seen once. The sequencing sample was made of naive CD8+ T cells sorted from blood. The receptors derive from a young man in good health.

This chain links TRBV9 with TRBJ2-5; D possibly corresponds to TRBD2 (6 bases). V lost 1 base and J 3 bases, leaving 10 bases between the germline ends. Looked up from germline, CDR1 is SGDLS and CDR2 is YYNGEE. The CDR3 runs 14 residues. CDR3 in amino acids: CASSVRDFEETQYF. The CDR3 nucleotides are TGTGCCAGCAGCGTACGGGACTTTGAAGAGACCCAGTACTTC.

Of note for this clone: Distinct nucleotide sequences in the sample also encode this CDR3. V gene TRBV13 combines with J gene TRBJ1-2; D is uncertain. The V and J ends lost 2 bases and 6 bases respectively, with 7 bases between them. Germline V CDR1 and CDR2: PRHDT, FYEKMQ (reference sequence). The CDR3 extends over 12 amino acids. In nucleotides, the CDR3 is TGTGCCAGCAGCTTAAGCGGGGATGGCTACACCTTC. Translation: CASSLSGDGYTF.

This chain uses TRBV29-1 with TRBJ2-2; D is perhaps TRBD1 (6 bases). The CDR3 is 12 amino acids. Trimming took 7 bases from V and 5 from J, leaving 11 bases between them. CDR1 SQVTM and CDR2 ANQGSEA come from the germline V gene. Here the CDR3 reads CSARGGTGELFF. The CDR3 nucleotides are TGCAGCGCCAGGGGTGGGACCGGGGAGCTGTTTTTT.

In this sample, this clone turned up once. V is TRBV28 and J is TRBJ2-2, with 11 bases fitting TRBD1. The CDR3 extends over 15 amino acids. With V trimmed by 3 bases and J by 6 bases, 3 bases remained unmatched. Per the germline V gene, CDR1 is MDHEN and CDR2 is SYDVKM. The DNA for the CDR3 is TGTGCCAGCAGTTTTGGGACAGGGGGAGCCGGGGAGCTGTTTTTT. This encodes CASSFGTGGAGELFF.

This clone was counted once. The gene calls are TRBV27 and TRBJ2-5; D gene ambiguous. Germline lookup yields CDR1 MNHEY and CDR2 SMNVEV (reference sequence). Trimming pared 5 bases from V and 4 bases from J, leaving 8 bases between. The length of the CDR3 is 12 residues. CDR3 DNA: TGTGCCAGCAGTGTCTGGGGAGAGACCCAGTACTTC. Translation: CASSVWGETQYF.

The chain joins TRBV4-1 to TRBJ1-2; 7 bases agree with TRBD1. In germline, CDR1 is MGHRA, CDR2 YSYEKL. CDR3 length equals 15 residues. J gave up 5 bases and V 4 bases, and 10 bases lay outside the gene matches. The CDR3 bases are TGCGCCAGCAGCCGAGACAGGGTCGGTGGATATGGCTACACCTTC. The encoded protein is CASSRDRVGGYGYTF.

The chain uses TRBV7-9 and TRBJ1-4; D unresolved. Between the trimmed V and J ends, which lost 5 bases and 8 bases, there was a span of 18 bases. From germline, CDR1 is SEHNR and CDR2 FQNEAQ (reference sequence). CDR3 size: 15 residues. The DNA for the CDR3 is TGTGCCAGCAGCCCTACAAGCCGAAGACTGGAAAAACTGTTTTTT. Residues: CASSPTSRRLEKLFF.